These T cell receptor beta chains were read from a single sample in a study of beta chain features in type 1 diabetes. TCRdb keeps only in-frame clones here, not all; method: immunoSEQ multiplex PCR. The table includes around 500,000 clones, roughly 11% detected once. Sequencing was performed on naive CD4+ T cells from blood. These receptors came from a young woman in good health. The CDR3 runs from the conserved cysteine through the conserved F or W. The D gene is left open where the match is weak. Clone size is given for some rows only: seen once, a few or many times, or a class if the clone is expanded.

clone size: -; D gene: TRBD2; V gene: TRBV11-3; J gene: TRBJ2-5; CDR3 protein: CASSLGSTSGGQETQYF; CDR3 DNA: TGTGCCAGCAGCTTAGGGAGTACTAGCGGGGGCCAAGAGACCCAGTACTTC
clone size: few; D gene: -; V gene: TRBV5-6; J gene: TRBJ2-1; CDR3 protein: CASSSPEVPYNEQFF; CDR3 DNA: TGTGCCAGCAGCTCCCCAGAGGTTCCCTACAATGAGCAGTTCTTC
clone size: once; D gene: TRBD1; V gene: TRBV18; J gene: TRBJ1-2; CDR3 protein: CASSPGSGTGGGGYTF; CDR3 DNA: TGTGCCAGCTCACCTGGATCCGGGACAGGGGGAGGTGGCTACACCTTC
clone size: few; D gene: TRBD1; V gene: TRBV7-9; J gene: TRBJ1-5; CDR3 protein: CASSSGGGPQHF; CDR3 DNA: TGTGCCAGCAGCTCAGGGGGCGGGCCCCAGCATTTT
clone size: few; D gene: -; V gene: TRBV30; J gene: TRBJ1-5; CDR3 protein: CAWSEGRQPQHF; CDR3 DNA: TGTGCCTGGAGTGAGGGACGGCAGCCCCAGCATTTT
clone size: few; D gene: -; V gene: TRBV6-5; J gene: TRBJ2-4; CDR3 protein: CASSPVGGFKNIQYF; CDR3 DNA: TGTGCCAGCAGTCCCGTAGGGGGATTTAAAAACATTCAGTACTTC
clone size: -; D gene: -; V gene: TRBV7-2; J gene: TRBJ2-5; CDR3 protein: CASSYQVVWETQYF; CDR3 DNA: TGTGCCAGCAGCTATCAGGTGGTTTGGGAGACCCAGTACTTC
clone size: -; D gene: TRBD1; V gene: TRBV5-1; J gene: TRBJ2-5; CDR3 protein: CASSLASSGGTQYF; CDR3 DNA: TGCGCCAGCAGCTTGGCGTCATCAGGGGGCACCCAGTACTTC
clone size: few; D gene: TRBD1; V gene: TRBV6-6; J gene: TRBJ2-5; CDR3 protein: CASRRQGAQETQYF; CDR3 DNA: TGTGCCAGCAGGCGACAGGGGGCTCAAGAGACCCAGTACTTC
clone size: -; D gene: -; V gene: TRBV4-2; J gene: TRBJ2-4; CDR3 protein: CASSQEATLAKNIQYF; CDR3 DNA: TGTGCCAGCAGCCAGGAAGCTACTTTAGCCAAAAACATTCAGTACTTC
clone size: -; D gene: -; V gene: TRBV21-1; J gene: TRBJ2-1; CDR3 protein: CASSKISNEQFF; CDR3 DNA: TGTGCCAGCAGCAAAATTTCCAATGAGCAGTTCTTC
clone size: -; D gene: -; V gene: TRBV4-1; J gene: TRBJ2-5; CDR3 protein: CASSQVGSPRLGETQYF; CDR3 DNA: TGCGCCAGCAGCCAAGTTGGTTCCCCCCGGTTGGGAGAGACCCAGTACTTC
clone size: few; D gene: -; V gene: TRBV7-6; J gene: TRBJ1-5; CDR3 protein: CASSLGRGMSQHF; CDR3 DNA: TGTGCCAGCAGCTTAGGTAGGGGTATGTCCCAGCATTTT
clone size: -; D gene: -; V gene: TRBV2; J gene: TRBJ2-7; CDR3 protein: CASAIGAYEQYF; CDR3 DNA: TGTGCCAGCGCCATTGGGGCTTACGAGCAGTACTTC
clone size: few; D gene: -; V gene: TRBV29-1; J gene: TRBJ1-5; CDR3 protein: CSVVSLGQPQHF; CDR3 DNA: TGCAGCGTTGTTAGTCTCGGTCAGCCCCAGCATTTT
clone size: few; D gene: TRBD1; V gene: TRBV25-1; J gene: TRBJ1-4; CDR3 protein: CASSEPGGAGEKLFF; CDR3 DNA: TGTGCCAGCAGTGAACCAGGGGGCGCGGGTGAAAAACTGTTTTTT
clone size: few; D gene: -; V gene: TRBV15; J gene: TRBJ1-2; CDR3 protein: CATSREAPRFDYGYTF; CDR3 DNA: TGTGCCACCAGCAGGGAAGCGCCTCGGTTTGACTATGGCTACACCTTC
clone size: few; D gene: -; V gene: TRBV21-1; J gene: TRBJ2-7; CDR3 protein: CASRPRDRESSYEQYF; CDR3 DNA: TGTGCCAGCAGACCCCGGGACAGGGAGAGCTCCTACGAGCAGTACTTC
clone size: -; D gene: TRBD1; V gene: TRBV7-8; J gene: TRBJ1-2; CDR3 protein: CASSLGPATGLGVGGYTF; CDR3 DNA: TGTGCCAGCAGCTTAGGCCCCGCGACAGGGTTGGGAGTAGGTGGCTACACCTTC
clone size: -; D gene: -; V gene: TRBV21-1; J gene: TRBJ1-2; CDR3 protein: CASPEGYGYTF; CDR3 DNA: TGTGCCAGCCCCGAAGGGTATGGCTACACCTTC
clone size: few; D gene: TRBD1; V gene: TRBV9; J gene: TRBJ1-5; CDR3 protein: CASSPRTGGQPQHF; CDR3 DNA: TGTGCCAGCAGCCCCCGGACAGGGGGGCAGCCCCAGCATTTT
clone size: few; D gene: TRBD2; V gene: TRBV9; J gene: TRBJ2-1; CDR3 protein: CASTGSGRYNEQFF; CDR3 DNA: TGTGCCAGCACCGGGAGCGGGAGGTACAATGAGCAGTTCTTC
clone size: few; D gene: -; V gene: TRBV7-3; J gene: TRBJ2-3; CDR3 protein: CASSLNGGPTDTQYF; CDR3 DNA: TGTGCCAGCAGCTTAAATGGGGGCCCCACAGATACGCAGTATTTT
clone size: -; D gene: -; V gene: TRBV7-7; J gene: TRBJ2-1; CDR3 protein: CASSLAKASEQFF; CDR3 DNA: TGTGCCAGCAGCTTAGCGAAAGCTTCTGAGCAGTTCTTC
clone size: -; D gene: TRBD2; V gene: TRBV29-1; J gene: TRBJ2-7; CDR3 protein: CSVGKGTSSYEQYF; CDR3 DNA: TGCAGCGTTGGCAAGGGGACTAGTTCCTACGAGCAGTACTTC
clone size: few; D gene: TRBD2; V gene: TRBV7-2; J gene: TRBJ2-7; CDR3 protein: CASSLRRERPEQYF; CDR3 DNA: TGTGCCAGCAGCTTAAGGCGGGAGCGACCCGAGCAGTACTTC
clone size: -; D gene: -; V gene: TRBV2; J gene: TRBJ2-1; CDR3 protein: CASRRTGDTARGEQFF; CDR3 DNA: TGTGCCAGCCGTCGAACTGGGGACACGGCTCGGGGGGAGCAGTTCTTC
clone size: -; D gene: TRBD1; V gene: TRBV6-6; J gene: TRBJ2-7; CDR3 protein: CASSPRTGSYEQYF; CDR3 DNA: TGTGCCAGCAGTCCCCGGACAGGGTCGTACGAGCAGTACTTC
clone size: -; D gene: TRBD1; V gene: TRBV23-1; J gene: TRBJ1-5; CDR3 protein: CASSQAHPGGAGQPQHF; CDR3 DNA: TGCGCCAGCAGTCAAGCTCACCCAGGGGGGGCTGGTCAGCCCCAGCATTTT
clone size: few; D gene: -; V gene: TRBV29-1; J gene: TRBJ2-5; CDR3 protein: CSVLGFQETQYF; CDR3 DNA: TGCAGCGTTCTGGGTTTCCAAGAGACCCAGTACTTC
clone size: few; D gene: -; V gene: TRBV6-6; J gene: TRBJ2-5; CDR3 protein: CASSYVGGPQETQYF; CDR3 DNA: TGTGCCAGCAGTTACGTGGGAGGTCCCCAAGAGACCCAGTACTTC
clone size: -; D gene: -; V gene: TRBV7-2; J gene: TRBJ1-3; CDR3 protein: CASSLGVSGNTIYF; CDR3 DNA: TGTGCCAGCAGCTTAGGGGTTTCCGGAAACACCATATATTTT
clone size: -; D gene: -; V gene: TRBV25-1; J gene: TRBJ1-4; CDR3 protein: CASSPEGRVKLFF; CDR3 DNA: TGTGCCAGCAGTCCAGAGGGGAGGGTAAAACTGTTTTTT
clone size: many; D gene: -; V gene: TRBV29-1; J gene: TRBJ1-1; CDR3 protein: CSVARVMNTEAFF; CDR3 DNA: TGCAGCGTTGCCAGGGTCATGAACACTGAAGCTTTCTTT
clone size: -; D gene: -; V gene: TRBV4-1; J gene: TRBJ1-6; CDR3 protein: CASSQDTGSPLHF; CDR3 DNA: TGCGCCAGCAGCCAAGATACTGGATCACCCCTCCACTTT
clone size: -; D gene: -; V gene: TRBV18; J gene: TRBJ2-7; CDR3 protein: CASSRPVPPYEQYF; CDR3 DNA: TGTGCCAGCTCGCGACCGGTCCCACCCTACGAGCAGTACTTC
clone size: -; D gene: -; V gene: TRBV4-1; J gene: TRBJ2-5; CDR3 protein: CASSARETQYF; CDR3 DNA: TGCGCCAGCAGCGCCCGGGAGACCCAGTACTTC
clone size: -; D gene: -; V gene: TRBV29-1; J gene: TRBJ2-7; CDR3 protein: CSVTASPGSYEQYF; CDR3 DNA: TGCAGCGTTACAGCGTCCCCCGGTAGCTACGAGCAGTACTTC
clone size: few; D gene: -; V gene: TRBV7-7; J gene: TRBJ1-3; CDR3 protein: CASSLGRGSGNTIYF; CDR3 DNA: TGTGCCAGCAGCTTAGGTCGGGGATCCGGAAACACCATATATTTT
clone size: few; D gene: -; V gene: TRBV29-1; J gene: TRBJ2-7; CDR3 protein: CSVVVPAKDYEQYF; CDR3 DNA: TGCAGCGTTGTGGTCCCGGCCAAGGACTACGAGCAGTACTTC
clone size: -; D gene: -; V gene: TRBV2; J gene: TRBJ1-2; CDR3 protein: CASSSDVYGYTF; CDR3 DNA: TGTGCCAGCAGTTCTGACGTGTATGGCTACACCTTC
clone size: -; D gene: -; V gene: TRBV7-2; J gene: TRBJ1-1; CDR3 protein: CASPNEGSTEAFF; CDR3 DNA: TGTGCCAGCCCCAACGAGGGGAGCACTGAAGCTTTCTTT
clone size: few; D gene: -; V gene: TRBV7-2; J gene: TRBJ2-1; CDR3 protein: CASSSPRGGWNNEQFF; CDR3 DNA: TGTGCCAGCAGCTCCCCCCGCGGAGGGTGGAACAATGAGCAGTTCTTC
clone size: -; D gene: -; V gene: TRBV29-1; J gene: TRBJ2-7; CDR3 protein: CSAWGGTGSYEQYF; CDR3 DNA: TGCAGCGCCTGGGGAGGGACAGGCTCCTACGAGCAGTACTTC
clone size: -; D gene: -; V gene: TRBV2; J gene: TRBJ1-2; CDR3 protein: CASRPGSTYTF; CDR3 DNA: TGTGCCAGCAGACCGGGGTCCACTTACACCTTC
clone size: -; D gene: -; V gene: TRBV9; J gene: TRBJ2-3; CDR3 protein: CASSVESTDTQYF; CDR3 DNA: TGTGCCAGCAGCGTAGAGTCCACAGATACGCAGTATTTT
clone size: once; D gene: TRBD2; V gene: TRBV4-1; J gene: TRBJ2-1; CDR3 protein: CASSQAVAGRYNEQFF; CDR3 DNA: TGCGCCAGCAGCCAAGCGGTAGCGGGACGGTACAATGAGCAGTTCTTC
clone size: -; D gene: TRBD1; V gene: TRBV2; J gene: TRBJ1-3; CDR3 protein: CASSPGQGISGNTIYF; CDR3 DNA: TGTGCCAGCAGTCCGGGACAGGGGATCTCTGGAAACACCATATATTTT
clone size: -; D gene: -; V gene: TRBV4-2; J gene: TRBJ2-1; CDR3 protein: CASSQEEARYNEQFF; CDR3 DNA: TGTGCCAGCAGCCAAGAAGAGGCCAGATACAATGAGCAGTTCTTC
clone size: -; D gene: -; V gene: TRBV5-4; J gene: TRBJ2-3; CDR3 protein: CASSTPLMADTQYF; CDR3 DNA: TGTGCCAGCAGCACACCGCTGATGGCAGATACGCAGTATTTT